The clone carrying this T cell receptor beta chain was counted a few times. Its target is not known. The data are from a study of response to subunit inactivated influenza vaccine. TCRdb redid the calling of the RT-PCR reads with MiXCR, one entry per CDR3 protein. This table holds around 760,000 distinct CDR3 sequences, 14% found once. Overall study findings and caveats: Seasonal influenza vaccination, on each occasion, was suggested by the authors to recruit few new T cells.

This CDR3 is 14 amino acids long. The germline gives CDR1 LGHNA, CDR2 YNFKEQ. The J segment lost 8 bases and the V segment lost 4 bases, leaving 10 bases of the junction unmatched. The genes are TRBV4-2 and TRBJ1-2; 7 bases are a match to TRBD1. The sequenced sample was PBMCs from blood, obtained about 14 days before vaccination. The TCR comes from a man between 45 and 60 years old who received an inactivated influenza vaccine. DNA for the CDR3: TGTGCCAGCAGCCCCCGTAGACAGGGCTTCGGCTACACCTTC. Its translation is CASSPRRQGFGYTF.